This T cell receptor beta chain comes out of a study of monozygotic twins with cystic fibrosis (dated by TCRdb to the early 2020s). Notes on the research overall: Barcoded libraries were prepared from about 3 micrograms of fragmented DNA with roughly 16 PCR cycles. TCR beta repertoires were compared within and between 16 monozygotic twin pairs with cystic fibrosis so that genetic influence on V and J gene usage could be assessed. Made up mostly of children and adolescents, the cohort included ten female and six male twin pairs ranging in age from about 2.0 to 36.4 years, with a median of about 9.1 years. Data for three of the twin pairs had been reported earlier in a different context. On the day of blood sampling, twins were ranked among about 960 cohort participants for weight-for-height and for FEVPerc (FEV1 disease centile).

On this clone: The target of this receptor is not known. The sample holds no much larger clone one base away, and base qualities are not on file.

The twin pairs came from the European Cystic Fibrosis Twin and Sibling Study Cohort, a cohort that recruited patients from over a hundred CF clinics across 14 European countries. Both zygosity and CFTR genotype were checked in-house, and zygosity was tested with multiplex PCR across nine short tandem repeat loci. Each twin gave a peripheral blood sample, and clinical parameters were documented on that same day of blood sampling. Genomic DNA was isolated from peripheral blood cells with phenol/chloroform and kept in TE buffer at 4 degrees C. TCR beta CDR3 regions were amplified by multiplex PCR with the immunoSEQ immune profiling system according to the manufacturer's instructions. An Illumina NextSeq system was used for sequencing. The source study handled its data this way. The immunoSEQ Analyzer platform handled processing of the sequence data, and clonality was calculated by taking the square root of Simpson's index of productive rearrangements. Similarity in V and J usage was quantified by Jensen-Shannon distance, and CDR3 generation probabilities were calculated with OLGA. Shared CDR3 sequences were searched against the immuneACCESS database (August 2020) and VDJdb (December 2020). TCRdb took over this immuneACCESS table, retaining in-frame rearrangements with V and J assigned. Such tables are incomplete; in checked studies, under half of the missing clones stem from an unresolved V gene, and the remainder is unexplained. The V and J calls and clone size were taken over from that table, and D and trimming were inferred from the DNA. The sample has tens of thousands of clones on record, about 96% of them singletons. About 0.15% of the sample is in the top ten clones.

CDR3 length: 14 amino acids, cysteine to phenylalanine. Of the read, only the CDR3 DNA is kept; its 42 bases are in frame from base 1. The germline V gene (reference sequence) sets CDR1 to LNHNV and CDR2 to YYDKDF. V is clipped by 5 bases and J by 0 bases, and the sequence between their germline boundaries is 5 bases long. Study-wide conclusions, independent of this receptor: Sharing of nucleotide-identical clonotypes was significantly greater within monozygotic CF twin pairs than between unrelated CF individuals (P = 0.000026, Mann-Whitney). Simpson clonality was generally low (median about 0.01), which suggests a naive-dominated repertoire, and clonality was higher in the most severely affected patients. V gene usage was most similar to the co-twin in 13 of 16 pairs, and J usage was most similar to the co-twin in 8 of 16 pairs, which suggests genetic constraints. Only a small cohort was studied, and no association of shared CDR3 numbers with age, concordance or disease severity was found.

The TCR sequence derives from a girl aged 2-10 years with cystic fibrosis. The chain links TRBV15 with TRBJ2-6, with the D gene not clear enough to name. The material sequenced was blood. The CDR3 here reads CATSAHSGANVLTF. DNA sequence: TGTGCCACCAGCGCCCACTCTGGGGCCAACGTCCTGACTTTC.